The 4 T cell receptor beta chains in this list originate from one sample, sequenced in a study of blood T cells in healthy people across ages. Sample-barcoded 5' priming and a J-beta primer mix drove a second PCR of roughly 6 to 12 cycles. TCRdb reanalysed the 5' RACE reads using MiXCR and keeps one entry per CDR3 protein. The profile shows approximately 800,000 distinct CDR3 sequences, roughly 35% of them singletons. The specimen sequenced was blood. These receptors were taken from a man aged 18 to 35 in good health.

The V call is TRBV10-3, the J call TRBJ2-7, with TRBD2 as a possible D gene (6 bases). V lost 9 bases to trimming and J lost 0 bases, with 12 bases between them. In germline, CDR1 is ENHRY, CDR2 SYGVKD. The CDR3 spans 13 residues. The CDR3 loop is CAMGTDSSYEQYF. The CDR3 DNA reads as TGTGCCATGGGGACTGACAGCTCCTACGAGCAGTACTTC.

CDR3 loop: CSARGLAGGEETQYF. Written as DNA, the CDR3 is TGCAGTGCTAGAGGCCTAGCGGGGGGTGAAGAGACCCAGTACTTC. This rearrangement joins TRBV20-1 to TRBJ2-5; 11 bases match TRBD2. CDR3 length: 15 residues. V lost 1 base to trimming and J lost 3 bases; unmatched junction nucleotides: 4. Per germline, CDR1 DFQATT and CDR2 SNEGSKA (reference sequence).

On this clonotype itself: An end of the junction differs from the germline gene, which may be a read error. The CDR3 here is CASSLDSQATQYF. CDR3 in DNA: TGTGCCAGCAGCTTAGACAGTCAAGCGACCCAGTACTTC. The rearrangement joins TRBV7-9 to TRBJ2-7; the D is unclear. The closer fit of TRBJ2-5 to the DNA end suggests the J call may be wrong. The germline V gene encodes CDR1 SEHNR and CDR2 FQNEAQ (reference sequence). The CDR3 is 13 residues long.

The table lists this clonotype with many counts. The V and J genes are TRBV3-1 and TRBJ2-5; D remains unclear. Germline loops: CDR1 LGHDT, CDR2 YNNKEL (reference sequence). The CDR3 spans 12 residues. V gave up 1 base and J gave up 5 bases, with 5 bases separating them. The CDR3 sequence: CASSQVSETQYF. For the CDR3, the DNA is TGTGCCAGCAGCCAAGTGAGTGAGACCCAGTACTTC.